This T cell receptor (beta chain) was obtained from a study of blood T cell repertoires in COVID-19. Background on the study: Material from acute and convalescent COVID-19 was sourced from the United States, Italy and Spain. The cDNA or gDNA used as material had been derived from T cells, B-cell-depleted T cells, or PBMCs.

V trimming: 10 bases; J trimming: 2 bases; junction bases outside the gene matches: 8. This CDR3 spans 14 amino acids. In germline, CDR1 is SNHLY, CDR2 FYNNEI. This table comes from immunoSEQ multiplex PCR, and its TCRdb copy is limited to in-frame clones, with some not included. Among about 80,000 clones listed, 82% were seen once. V usage is TRBV2 and J usage is TRBJ2-7; 10 nucleotides align to TRBD1. This TCR came from a human donor in a cohort sampled during active COVID-19. The sequencing sample was made of peripheral blood. CDR3 protein: CATQPGTGAYEQYF. The CDR3 nucleotides read TGTGCCACCCAACCCGGGACAGGGGCCTACGAGCAGTACTTC. The full variable domain, rest sourced from reference TRBV2 and TRBJ2-7, is EPEVTQTPSHQVTQMGQEVILRCVPISNHLYFYWYRQILGQKVEFLVSFYNNEISEKSEIFDDQFSVERPDGSNFTLKIRSTKLEDSAMYFCATQPGTGAYEQYFGPGTRLTVT.